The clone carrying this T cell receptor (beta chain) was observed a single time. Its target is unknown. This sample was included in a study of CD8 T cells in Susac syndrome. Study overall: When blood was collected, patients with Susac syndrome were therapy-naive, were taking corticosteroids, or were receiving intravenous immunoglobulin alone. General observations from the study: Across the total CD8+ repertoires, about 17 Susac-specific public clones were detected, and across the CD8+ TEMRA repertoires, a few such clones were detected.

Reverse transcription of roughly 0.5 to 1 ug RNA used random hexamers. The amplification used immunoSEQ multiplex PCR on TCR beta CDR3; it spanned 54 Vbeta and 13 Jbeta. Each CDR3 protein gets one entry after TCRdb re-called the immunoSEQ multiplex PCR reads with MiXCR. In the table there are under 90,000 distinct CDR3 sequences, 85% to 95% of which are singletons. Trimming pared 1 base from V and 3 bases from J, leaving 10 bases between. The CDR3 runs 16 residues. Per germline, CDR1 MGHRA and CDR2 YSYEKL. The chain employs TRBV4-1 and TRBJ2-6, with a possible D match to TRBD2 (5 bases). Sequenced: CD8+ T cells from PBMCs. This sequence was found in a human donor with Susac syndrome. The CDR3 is CASSQGGAGGANVLTF. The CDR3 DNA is TGCGCCAGCAGCCAAGGGGGAGCCGGTGGGGCCAACGTCCTGACTTTC.